Reported below is one TCR beta chain. The antigen is unknown. Though nominally healthy at sampling, donors likely had unrecorded immune exposures. Researchers ran the PCR with 60 Vbeta and 13 Jbeta primers. Assay used: immunoSEQ multiplex PCR; TCRdb lists only in-frame clones, some missing. The top ten clones hold around 1.8% of a sample with over 50,000 clones, just under 85% of them seen once. The record originates from a study of cytomegalovirus exposure and HLA in healthy donors. This CDR3 contains 15 residues. After removal of 5 bases from V and 1 base from J, the junction contained 3 bases not matched to a gene. Germline lookup yields CDR1 LGHNA and CDR2 YSLEER. General study findings and limits: There were some 150 TCR beta chains listed as cytomegalovirus-associated. One variant, a missense change in DCLRE1C, was linked in a later analysis to TCR beta V- and J-gene trimming.

The chain links TRBV4-3 to TRBJ2-1; 9 nucleotides match TRBD1. Sequencing input: PBMCs. The sequence was obtained from a man between 40 and 49 years old in good health and CMV-seronegative. The CDR3 DNA is TGCGCCAGCAGCTCACAGGGGGCGTCCTACAATGAGCAGTTCTTC. It codes for CASSSQGASYNEQFF.